This T cell receptor (beta chain) came from a study of CD8 T cells in Susac syndrome. Reverse transcription of roughly 0.45 to 1 ug RNA used random hexamers. The immunoSEQ assay covered 54 Vbeta and 13 Jbeta segments for CDR3. Each CDR3 protein is one row after TCRdb ran MiXCR on the immunoSEQ multiplex PCR reads. The sample includes about 210,000 distinct CDR3 sequences, approximately 95% of them seen just once. From blood CD8+ and CD4+ T cells, TCR beta sequences were generated. Germline assignment: CDR1 SGHRS and CDR2 YFSETQ. The CDR3 consists of 13 residues. Trimming took off 1 base at V and 7 bases at J, with 10 bases between the two ends.

The sequenced material came from CD4+ T cells from PBMCs. This sequence joins TRBV5-1 and TRBJ2-3; possibly TRBD1 for D (5 bases). This receptor was obtained from a human donor with multiple sclerosis. The CDR3 here is CASSLSPGNTQYF. CDR3 nucleotide sequence: TGCGCCAGCAGCTTGTCCCCAGGGAATACGCAGTATTTT.